Sequencing of this T cell receptor beta chain was carried out in a study of cytomegalovirus exposure and HLA in healthy donors. Germline values: CDR1 SGHRS, CDR2 YFSETQ. Trimming took 0 bases from V and 4 from J, leaving 13 bases between them. The CDR3 consists of 15 residues. Researchers ran the PCR with 60 Vbeta and 13 Jbeta primers. How the authors handled the data: Later, 65 million to 85 million unique TCR beta chains were counted in an analysis, and roughly 11 million of them were shared. The repertoire was sequenced with immunoSEQ multiplex PCR; TCRdb's copy has only in-frame clones and lacks some. V and J calls and clone size are copied from that table; D and trimming were computed from the DNA. Of some 190,000 clones listed, 80% are singletons. Notes on this clone: Its target is not known.

Findings of the study overall: The later analysis indicated that the majority of CMV-associated TCR beta chains appeared HLA-restricted. Productive rates of about 87% or about 30% were seen for most TCR beta V segments in an earlier analysis.

The receptor's source is a woman aged 25 to 45 in good health and CMV-seronegative. The chain has TRBV5-1 and TRBJ2-5; D perhaps matches TRBD2 (5 bases). Sequences were obtained from PBMCs. CDR3 coding DNA: TGCGCCAGCAGCTTGGATGGAGGAAGGCGAGAGACCCAGTACTTC. It is translated as CASSLDGGRRETQYF.